The TCR beta chain under discussion was sequenced for a study of OX40 agonist ivuxolimab in advanced cancers. Using immunoSEQ multiplex PCR, the repertoire was profiled, and TCRdb retains in-frame clones only, with some absent. The sample shows tens of thousands of clones, about 83% of them seen only once. Germline V lookup: CDR1 LGHNA, CDR2 YNFKEQ. This CDR3 is built from 15 residues. V lost 4 bases and J 0 bases, leaving 10 bases between the germline ends. This TCR was recovered from an adult with an advanced solid tumor such as melanoma, head and neck, liver or kidney cancer. The chain joins TRBV4-2 to TRBJ2-1; D assignment may be TRBD1 or TRBD2 (5 bases each). This specimen consisted of CD4+ or CD8+ T cells sorted from blood, obtained in a trial of the OX40 agonist ivuxolimab. The CDR3 here is CASSRDQRSYNEQFF. As DNA, the CDR3 is TGTGCCAGCAGCCGGGACCAACGCTCCTACAATGAGCAGTTCTTC.